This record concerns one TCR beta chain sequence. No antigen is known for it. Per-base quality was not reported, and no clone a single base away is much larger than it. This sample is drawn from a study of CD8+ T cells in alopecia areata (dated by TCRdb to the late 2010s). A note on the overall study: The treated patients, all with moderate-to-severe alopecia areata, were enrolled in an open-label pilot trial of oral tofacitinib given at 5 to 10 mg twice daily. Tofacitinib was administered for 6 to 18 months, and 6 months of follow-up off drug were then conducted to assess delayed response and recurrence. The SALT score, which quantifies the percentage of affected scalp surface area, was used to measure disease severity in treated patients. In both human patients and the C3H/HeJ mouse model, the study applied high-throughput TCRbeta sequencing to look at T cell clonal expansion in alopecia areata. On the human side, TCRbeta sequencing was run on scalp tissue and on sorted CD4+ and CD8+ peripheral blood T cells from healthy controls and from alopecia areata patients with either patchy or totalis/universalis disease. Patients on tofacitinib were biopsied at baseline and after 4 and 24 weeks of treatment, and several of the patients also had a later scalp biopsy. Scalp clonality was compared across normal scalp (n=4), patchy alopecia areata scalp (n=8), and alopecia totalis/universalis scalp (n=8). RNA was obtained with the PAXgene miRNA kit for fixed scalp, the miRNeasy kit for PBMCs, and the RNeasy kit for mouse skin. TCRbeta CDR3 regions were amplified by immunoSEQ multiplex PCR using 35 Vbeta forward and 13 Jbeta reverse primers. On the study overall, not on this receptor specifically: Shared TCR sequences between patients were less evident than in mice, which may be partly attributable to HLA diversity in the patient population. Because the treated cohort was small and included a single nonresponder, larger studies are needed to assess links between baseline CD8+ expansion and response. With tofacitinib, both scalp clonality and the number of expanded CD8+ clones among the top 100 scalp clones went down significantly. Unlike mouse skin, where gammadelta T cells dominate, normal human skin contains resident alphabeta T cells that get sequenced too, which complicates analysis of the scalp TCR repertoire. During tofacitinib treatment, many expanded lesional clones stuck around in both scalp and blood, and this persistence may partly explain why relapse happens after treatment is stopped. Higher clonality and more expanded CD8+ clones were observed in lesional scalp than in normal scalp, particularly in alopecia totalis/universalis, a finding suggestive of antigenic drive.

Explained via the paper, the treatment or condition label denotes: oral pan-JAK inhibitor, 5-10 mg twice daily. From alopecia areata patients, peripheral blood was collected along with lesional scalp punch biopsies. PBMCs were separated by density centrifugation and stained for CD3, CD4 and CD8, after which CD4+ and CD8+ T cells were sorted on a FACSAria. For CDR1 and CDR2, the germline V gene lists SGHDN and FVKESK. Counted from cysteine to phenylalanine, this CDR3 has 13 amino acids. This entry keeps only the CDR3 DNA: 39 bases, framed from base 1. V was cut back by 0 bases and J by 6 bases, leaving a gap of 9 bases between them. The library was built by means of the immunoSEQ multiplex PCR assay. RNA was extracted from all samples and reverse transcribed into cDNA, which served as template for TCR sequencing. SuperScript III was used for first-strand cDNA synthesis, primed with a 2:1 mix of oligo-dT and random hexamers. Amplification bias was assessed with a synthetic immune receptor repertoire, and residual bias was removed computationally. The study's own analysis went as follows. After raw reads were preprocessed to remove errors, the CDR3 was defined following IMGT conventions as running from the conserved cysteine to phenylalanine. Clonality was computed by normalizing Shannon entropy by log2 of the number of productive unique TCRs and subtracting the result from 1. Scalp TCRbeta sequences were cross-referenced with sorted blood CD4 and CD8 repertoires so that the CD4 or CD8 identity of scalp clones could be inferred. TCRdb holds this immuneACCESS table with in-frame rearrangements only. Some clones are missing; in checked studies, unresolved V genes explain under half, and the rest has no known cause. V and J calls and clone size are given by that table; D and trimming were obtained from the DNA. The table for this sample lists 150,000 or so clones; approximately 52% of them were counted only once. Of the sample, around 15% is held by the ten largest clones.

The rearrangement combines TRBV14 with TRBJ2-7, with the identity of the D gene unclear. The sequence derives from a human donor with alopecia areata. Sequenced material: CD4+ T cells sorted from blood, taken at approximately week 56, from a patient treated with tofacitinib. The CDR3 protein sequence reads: CASSQDLGFEQYF. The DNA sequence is TGTGCCAGCAGCCAAGATCTCGGATTCGAGCAGTACTTC.